The following is a TCR beta chain sequence with its context. The sample belongs to a study of T-cell memory formation after mild COVID-19. V lost 10 bases to trimming and J lost 7 bases; unmatched junction nucleotides: 3. CDR1 MNHNY and CDR2 SVGAGI come from the germline V gene (reference sequence). The CDR3 consists of 13 residues. One entry per CDR3 protein results from TCRdb running MiXCR on the 5' RACE reads. The sample has roughly 310,000 distinct CDR3 sequences, approximately 15% seen once. This clonotype was obtained from a man between 18 and 35 years old who had mild COVID-19 (a few samples of this study predate the infection). Cell type and time point are not known. V usage is TRBV6-6 and J usage is TRBJ1-6; 11 positions agree with TRBD1. Specimen: PBMCs or a T cell subset sorted from them (not recorded which). CDR3 sequence reads: CATGQGANSPLHF. CDR3 DNA sequence: TGTGCCACTGGACAGGGGGCGAATTCACCCCTCCACTTT.